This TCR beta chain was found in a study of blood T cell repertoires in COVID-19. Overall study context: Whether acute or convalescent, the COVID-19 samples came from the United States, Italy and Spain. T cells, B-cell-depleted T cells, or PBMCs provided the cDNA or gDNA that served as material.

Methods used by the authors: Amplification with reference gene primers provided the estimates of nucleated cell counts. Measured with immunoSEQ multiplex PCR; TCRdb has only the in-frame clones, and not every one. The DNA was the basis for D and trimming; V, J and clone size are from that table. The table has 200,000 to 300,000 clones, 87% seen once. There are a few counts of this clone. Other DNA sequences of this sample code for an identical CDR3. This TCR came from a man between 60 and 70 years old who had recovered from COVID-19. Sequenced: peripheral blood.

CDR3 in DNA: TGTGCCAGCAGGGGAGGACTGGGCTATGGCTACACCTTC. This encodes CASRGGLGYGYTF. The rearrangement uses TRBV2 and TRBJ1-2; D is ambiguous. This CDR3 comprises 13 residues. The germline CDR1 and CDR2 sequences are SNHLY and FYNNEI. The ends were cut back, 6 bases at V and 4 bases at J, with 12 bases in the middle.